A selection of T cell receptor beta chains follows, all from one sample in a study of Ad26.COV2.S vaccination and SARS-CoV-2 variants. Clones were sequenced by immunoSEQ multiplex PCR, and TCRdb holds only the in-frame ones, with some missing. The sample lists about 480,000 clones, around nine tenths seen once, with 13% in the top ten. This sample comprised peripheral blood, obtained in a trial of Ad26.COV2.S vaccine versus placebo. The receptors here all came from a person aged 18-65 years who received the Ad26.COV2.S COVID-19 vaccine or a placebo. Each CDR3 is given with its conserved first and last residue. A D gene is named only where the DNA matches it firmly. A clone size is listed for some rows: how often the clone was seen (once, few, many), or a class if it is expanded.

NA | TRBJ2-1 | NA | TRBV3-1/TRBV3-2 | TGTGCCAGCAGCCCGAGCGGACCTGAGCAGTTCTTC | CASSPSGPEQFF
TRBD2 | TRBJ2-5 | NA | TRBV2 | TGTGCCAGTCAACTAGCGGGAGAGACCCAGTACTTC | CASQLAGETQYF
TRBD2 | TRBJ2-7 | NA | TRBV7-9 | TGTGCCAGCAGCTTATATGCGGGAGGGGGACTAACCTACGAGCAGTACTTC | CASSLYAGGGLTYEQYF
TRBD1 | TRBJ2-2 | NA | TRBV20-1 | TGCAGTGCTAGTGGAACAGGGGCCGACACCGGGGAGCTGTTTTTT | CSASGTGADTGELFF
NA | TRBJ1-2 | few | TRBV19 | TGTGCCAGTACCTCGCCGCAGGGGAAGTTGGACTATGGCTACACCTTC | CASTSPQGKLDYGYTF
TRBD1 | TRBJ2-7 | NA | TRBV7-9 | TGTGCCAGCAGCCGGACAGGGGGCCGCACCTACGAGCAGTACTTC | CASSRTGGRTYEQYF
TRBD1 | TRBJ1-6 | once | TRBV6-5 | TGTGCCAGCAGTCAAACCCTGACAGGGGGATCACCCCTCCACTTT | CASSQTLTGGSPLHF
NA | TRBJ2-5 | NA | TRBV5-4 | TGTGCCAGCAGGCCTCTGGCGGGTGGGCAAGAGACCCAGTACTTC | CASRPLAGGQETQYF
NA | TRBJ1-1 | NA | TRBV29-1 | TGCAGCGTTGAAGATTTGGGGAAAGCTTTCTTT | CSVEDLGKAFF
TRBD2 | TRBJ2-1 | NA | TRBV12-3/TRBV12-4 | TGTGCCAGCAGTTTGGGCGGGAGCGATGAGCAGTTCTTC | CASSLGGSDEQFF
NA | TRBJ2-7 | NA | TRBV6-6 | TGTGCCAGCAGTTCTCAGATCTCCTACGAGCAGTACTTC | CASSSQISYEQYF
TRBD1 | TRBJ1-2 | NA | TRBV6-2/TRBV6-3 | TGTGCCAGCAGTTACTCGGAACAGGGGACGGGCTACACCTTC | CASSYSEQGTGYTF
TRBD2 | TRBJ2-4 | NA | TRBV4-2 | TGTGCCAGCAGCCAAGTATCCTTAGCGGGAGGGAAAAACATTCAGTACTTC | CASSQVSLAGGKNIQYF
TRBD2 | TRBJ2-3 | NA | TRBV27 | TGTGCCAGTATGGGGGGGAGAGATACGCAGTATTTT | CASMGGRDTQYF
NA | TRBJ2-7 | NA | TRBV6-6 | TGTGCCAGCAGTTACTCGGCAGGGGCTTCCTACGAGCAGTACTTC | CASSYSAGASYEQYF
TRBD1 | TRBJ2-3 | NA | TRBV7-2 | TGTGCCAGCAGCCCGAGGACAGGATTAACTAGCACAGATACGCAGTATTTT | CASSPRTGLTSTDTQYF
NA | TRBJ2-1 | NA | TRBV27 | TGTGCCAGCAGTTATAGTTTCGATGAGCAGTTCTTC | CASSYSFDEQFF
TRBD2 | TRBJ2-7 | NA | TRBV3-1/TRBV3-2 | TGTGCCAGCAGCCTTTGGACTAGCGGGACCGACGAGCAGTACTTC | CASSLWTSGTDEQYF
NA | TRBJ2-3 | NA | TRBV28 | TGTGCCAGCCTGGACCGCACAGATACGCAGTATTTT | CASLDRTDTQYF
NA | TRBJ1-4 | NA | TRBV3-1/TRBV3-2 | TGTGCCAGCAGCCAGATCCGGGTAGGCGAAAAACTGTTTTTT | CASSQIRVGEKLFF
TRBD2 | TRBJ2-7 | NA | TRBV9 | TGTGCCAGCAGCGTAGGACCTAGCGGGAGAGGCTCCTACGAGCAGTACTTC | CASSVGPSGRGSYEQYF
NA | TRBJ1-2 | few | TRBV30 | TGTGCCTGGAGGTTCGGGACACAGAACTATGGCTACACCTTC | CAWRFGTQNYGYTF
TRBD2 | TRBJ2-1 | once | TRBV7-2 | TGTGCCAGCAGCCCCCTAGCGGGTGAGCAGTTCTTC | CASSPLAGEQFF
TRBD1 | TRBJ2-7 | once | TRBV2 | TGTGCCAGCGACAGGGGGCGTTATAACGAGCAGTACTTC | CASDRGRYNEQYF
NA | TRBJ2-7 | NA | TRBV18 | TGTGCCAGCTCACTGCAGGGGCCACCCTACGAGCAGTACTTC | CASSLQGPPYEQYF
NA | TRBJ1-4 | NA | TRBV30 | TGTGCCTGGAGCCCTGGGTCTCGGTTCGATGAAAAACTGTTTTTT | CAWSPGSRFDEKLFF
TRBD2 | TRBJ2-3 | NA | TRBV6-1 | TGTGCCAGCAGTGACCAGCGGGACCGCACAGATACGCAGTATTTT | CASSDQRDRTDTQYF
TRBD1 | TRBJ1-4 | many | TRBV6-5 | TGTGCCAGCAGACCAGGGGGAGGGGAAAAACTGTTTTTT | CASRPGGGEKLFF
NA | TRBJ2-1 | NA | TRBV19 | TGTGCCAGTACCCGGCGGGGTTACAATGAGCAGTTCTTC | CASTRRGYNEQFF
TRBD1 | TRBJ2-1 | once | TRBV5-1 | TGCGCCAGCAGCTTGCGGGACAGGGATGGTAATGAGCAGTTCTTC | CASSLRDRDGNEQFF
TRBD1 | TRBJ1-1 | NA | TRBV6-5 | TGTGCCAGCAGAGATACAGGGGGCCGGAACACTGAAGCTTTCTTT | CASRDTGGRNTEAFF
TRBD2 | TRBJ2-1 | NA | TRBV3-1/TRBV3-2 | TGTGCCAGCAGTTCCTCTAGCGGGAGGGGGTACAATGAGCAGTTCTTC | CASSSSSGRGYNEQFF
TRBD1 | TRBJ1-2 | NA | TRBV5-8 | TGTGCCAGCAGCCTTCCGGGACAGACTAACTATGGCTACACCTTC | CASSLPGQTNYGYTF
TRBD2 | TRBJ2-7 | NA | TRBV28 | TGTGCCAGCAGCCGCGGACTAGCGGGAGTATACGAGCAGTACTTC | CASSRGLAGVYEQYF